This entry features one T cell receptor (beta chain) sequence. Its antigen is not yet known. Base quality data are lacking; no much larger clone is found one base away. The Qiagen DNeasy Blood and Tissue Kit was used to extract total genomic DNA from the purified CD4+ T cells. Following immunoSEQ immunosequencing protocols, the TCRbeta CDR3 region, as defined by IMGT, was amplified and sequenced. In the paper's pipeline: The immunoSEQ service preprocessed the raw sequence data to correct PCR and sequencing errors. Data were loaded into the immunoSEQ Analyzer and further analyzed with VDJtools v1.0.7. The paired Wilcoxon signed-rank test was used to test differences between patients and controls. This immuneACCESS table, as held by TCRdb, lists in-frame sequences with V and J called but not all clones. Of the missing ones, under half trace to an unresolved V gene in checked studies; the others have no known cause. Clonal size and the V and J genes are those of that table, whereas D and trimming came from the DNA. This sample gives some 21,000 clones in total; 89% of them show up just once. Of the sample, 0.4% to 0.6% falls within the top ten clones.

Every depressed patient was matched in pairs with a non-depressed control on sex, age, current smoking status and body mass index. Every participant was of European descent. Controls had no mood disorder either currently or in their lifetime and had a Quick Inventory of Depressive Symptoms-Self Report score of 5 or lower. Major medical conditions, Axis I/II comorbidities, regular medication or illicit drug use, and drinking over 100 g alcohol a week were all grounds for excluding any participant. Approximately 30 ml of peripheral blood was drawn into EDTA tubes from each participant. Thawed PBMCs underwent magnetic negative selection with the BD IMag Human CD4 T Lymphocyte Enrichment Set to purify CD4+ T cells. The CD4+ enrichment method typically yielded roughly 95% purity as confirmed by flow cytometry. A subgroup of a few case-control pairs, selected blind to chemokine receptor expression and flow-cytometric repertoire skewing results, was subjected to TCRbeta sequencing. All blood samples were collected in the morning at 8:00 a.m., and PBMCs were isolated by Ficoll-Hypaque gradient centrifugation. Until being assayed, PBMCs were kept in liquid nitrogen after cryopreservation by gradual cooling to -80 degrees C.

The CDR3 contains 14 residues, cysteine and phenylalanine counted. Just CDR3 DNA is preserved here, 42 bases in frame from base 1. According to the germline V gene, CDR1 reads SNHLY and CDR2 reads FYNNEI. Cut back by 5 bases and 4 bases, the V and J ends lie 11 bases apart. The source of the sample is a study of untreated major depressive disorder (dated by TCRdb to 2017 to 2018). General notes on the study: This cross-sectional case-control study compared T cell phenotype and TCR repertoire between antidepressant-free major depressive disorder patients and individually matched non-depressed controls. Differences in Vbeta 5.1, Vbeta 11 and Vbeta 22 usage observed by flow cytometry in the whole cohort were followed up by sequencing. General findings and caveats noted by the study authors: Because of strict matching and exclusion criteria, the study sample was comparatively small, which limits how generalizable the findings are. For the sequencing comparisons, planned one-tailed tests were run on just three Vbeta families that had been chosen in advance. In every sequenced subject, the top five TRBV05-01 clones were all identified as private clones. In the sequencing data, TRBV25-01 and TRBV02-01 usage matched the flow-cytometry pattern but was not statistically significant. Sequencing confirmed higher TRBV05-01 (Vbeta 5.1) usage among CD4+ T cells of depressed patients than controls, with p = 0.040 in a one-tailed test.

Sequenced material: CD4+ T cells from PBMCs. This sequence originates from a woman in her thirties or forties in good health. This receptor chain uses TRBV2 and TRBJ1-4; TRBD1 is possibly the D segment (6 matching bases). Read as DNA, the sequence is TGTGCCAGCAGTAGACAGGCCCATAATGAAAAACTGTTTTTT. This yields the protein CASSRQAHNEKLFF.